These 3 T cell receptor beta chains were sequenced from one sample in a study of T cell repertoires in cytomegalovirus infection. Antigens for these TCRs are unknown. One entry per CDR3 protein, called by TCRdb with MiXCR from the reads. Of about half a million distinct CDR3 sequences detected, roughly a third appear once; the ten largest clones hold about a sixth. Specimen: cultured PBMCs, collected from culture after CMV antigen stimulation. The receptors originated from a human donor in good health (CMV status not recorded). Some clones in this sample may be carry-over from other donors' samples.

The genes are TRBV7-9 and TRBJ2-3, with 8 bases lining up with TRBD2. This CDR3 region has 15 residues. Germline values: CDR1 SEHNR, CDR2 FQNEAQ (reference sequence). With 7 bases clipped from V and 6 bases from J, the junction kept 12 bases outside the gene matches. The CDR3 region is CASNLGSGGMDTQYF. CDR3 DNA sequence: TGTGCCAGCAACCTCGGGTCGGGAGGGATGGATACGCAGTATTTT.

The chain joins TRBV4-2 to TRBJ2-5; TRBD1 is a possible D gene (5 bases). This CDR3 comprises 14 residues. Germline loops: CDR1 LGHNA, CDR2 YNFKEQ. The V end lost 4 bases, the J end lost 0 bases, and 9 bases lay between the germline ends. The CDR3 nucleotides read TGTGCCAGCAGCCGGCAGGGCGACCAAGAGACCCAGTACTTC. Amino acids: CASSRQGDQETQYF.

The chain joins TRBV6-2 or TRBV6-3 to TRBJ1-2; D may be TRBD1 (5 bases). Deletions cut 6 bases from V and 2 bases from J, with 22 bases between. The CDR3 is 17 amino acids. CDR1 and CDR2 (germline): MNHEY, SVGEGT. The CDR3 spells CASSYRRQQALNYGYTF. The DNA of the CDR3 is TGTGCCAGCAGCTATAGGAGACAGCAGGCGCTGAACTATGGCTACACCTTC.